These 12 T cell receptor beta chains came from one sample sequenced in a study of metastatic and nonmetastatic thyroid tumors (dated by TCRdb to 2018 to 2020). None of the patients had been given any treatment before thyroid surgery. The library came from PCR. The sequencing machine was an Illumina HiSeq 4000. Clones were called with MiXCR by TCRdb after fastp trimmed the public reads at Q25, and only in-frame beta chains were retained. The sample data list tens of thousands of clones, and over 10% of these were observed just once. The top ten clones comprise more than 13% of the sample. The sequencing sample was made of blood. The receptors originated from a female donor with papillary thyroid cancer or a benign thyroid nodule (not recorded which). Some clones in this sample may be carry-over from other donors' samples.

This clone has ten or more counts. V gene TRBV6-1 combines with J gene TRBJ1-3; D is unclear. The CDR3 contains 13 residues. Germline assignment: CDR1 MNHNS and CDR2 SASEGT. Trimming took off 1 base at V and 9 bases at J, with 10 bases between the two ends. The CDR3, as DNA: TGTGCCAGCAGTGAAGTCGGGCGTGGCACCATATATTTT. Residues: CASSEVGRGTIYF.

This clone was detected ten times or more. V and J are TRBV7-9 and TRBJ2-5; 9 positions match TRBD2. Germline V lookup: CDR1 SEHNR, CDR2 FQNEAQ (reference sequence). The CDR3 length is 14 residues. The ends lost 4 bases at V and 4 bases at J; junction bases unmatched: 4. The DNA for the CDR3 is TGTGCCAGCAGCTCACGACTAGCGGTAGAGACCCAGTACTTC. Translated: CASSSRLAVETQYF.

This clone was observed at least ten times. The chain is built from TRBV7-9 and TRBJ2-1; TRBD2 is a possible D gene (6 bases). The CDR3 runs to 16 residues. V was pared by 5 bases and J by 6 bases, with 20 bases between. Germline CDR1 is SEHNR and CDR2 is FQNEAQ (reference sequence). In DNA form, the CDR3 reads TGTGCCAGCAGCCTGACCAGGGAAGGGAGGCTCAATGAGCAGTTCTTC. Its protein product is CASSLTREGRLNEQFF.

Only a few counts were recorded for this clone. The chain joins TRBV13 to TRBJ2-7, with D tentatively TRBD1 (6 bases). Germline V gene lookup returns CDR1 PRHDT and CDR2 FYEKMQ (reference sequence). The CDR3 sequence is 16 residues long. V was trimmed by 5 bases and J by 2 bases, leaving 19 bases between them. DNA for the CDR3: TGTGCCAGCAGCGTTGGTGTCGGGACAACTACCTACGAGCAGTACTTC. This gives the protein CASSVGVGTTTYEQYF.

In its sample, this clone ranks as medium-sized. The V call is TRBV12-3 or TRBV12-4, the J call TRBJ1-1; the D gene is possibly TRBD1 (6 bases). The CDR3 extends over 16 amino acids. The V and J ends lost 5 bases and 0 bases respectively, with 16 bases between them. As DNA, the CDR3 is TGTGCCAGCAGTCCCCGGGAAGGGGACATGAACACTGAAGCTTTCTTT. Translation: CASSPREGDMNTEAFF.

The sample holds many counts of this clone. The genes are TRBV7-9 and TRBJ1-4; a possible D gene is TRBD1 (5 bases). Per germline, CDR1 SEHNR and CDR2 FQNEAQ (reference sequence). CDR3 length: 17 amino acids. Trimming removed 1 base at V and 8 bases at J, with 20 bases between. The DNA of the CDR3 is TGTGCCAGCAGCTTAGGCTGGATGTTAGGGGCGTCGGAAAAACTGTTTTTT. Its protein is CASSLGWMLGASEKLFF.

The sample holds a few counts of this clone. The J gene is TRBJ2-7, the V gene TRBV7-6; D not certain. The germline V and J ends were trimmed by 5 bases and 5 bases, with 16 bases remaining between them. The CDR3 covers 14 residues. CDR1 and CDR2 from the germline V gene are SGHVS and FNYEAQ. This CDR3 reads CASSPYVAADEQYF. In DNA form, the CDR3 reads TGTGCCAGCAGCCCTTACGTTGCGGCTGACGAGCAGTACTTC.

Ten or more counts support this clone. This CDR3 is CSAPNLKNIQYF. As DNA, the CDR3 is TGCAGTGCTCCGAACTTAAAAAACATTCAGTACTTC. J is TRBJ2-4 and V is TRBV20-1; D uncertain. The V end lost 5 bases, the J end lost 4 bases, and 9 bases lay between the germline ends. CDR1 and CDR2 from the germline V gene are DFQATT and SNEGSKA (reference sequence). The CDR3 sequence is 12 residues long.

In this sample, this clone turned up many times. The chain couples TRBV6-1 to TRBJ2-5; no firm D call. V lost 6 bases, J lost 5 bases, and 16 bases lay in between. Per the germline V gene, CDR1 is MNHNS and CDR2 is SASEGT. The CDR3 consists of 14 residues. In nucleotides, the CDR3 is TGTGCCAGCAGCCAAGGGCCCAGCTCCGAGACCCAGTACTTC. Residues: CASSQGPSSETQYF.

The sample holds many counts of this clone. The chain carries TRBV29-1 and TRBJ2-1; 8 bases fit TRBD1. Trimming at V came to 6 bases and at J to 7 bases, leaving 14 bases not matched to a gene. The CDR3 is 15 residues long. Per germline, CDR1 SQVTM and CDR2 ANQGSEA. CDR3 sequence: CSVHTGTGGANEQFF. Written as DNA, the CDR3 is TGCAGCGTCCACACTGGTACAGGGGGTGCGAATGAGCAGTTCTTC.

The chain links TRBV5-1 to TRBJ1-5; the match to TRBD1 covers 7 bases. Germline V gives CDR1 SGHRS, CDR2 YFSETQ. After removal of 0 bases from V and 2 bases from J, the junction contained 11 bases not matched to a gene. The CDR3 extends over 18 amino acids. This CDR3 reads CASSLEDRTRDGNQPQHF. CDR3 in DNA: TGCGCCAGCAGCTTGGAGGACAGGACTCGTGACGGCAATCAGCCCCAGCATTTT.

This clone has more than one count but fewer than ten. Being one base from a much bigger clone, this may be a read error. The chain has TRBV7-9 and TRBJ1-2, with D uncertain. Germline CDR1 reads SEHNR; CDR2 reads FQNEAQ (reference sequence). CDR3 length: 12 residues. The CDR3 loop reads CASSLGPYGCTF. Here the CDR3 DNA reads TGTGCCAGCAGCTTAGGCCCCTATGGCTGCACCTTC.